This T cell receptor beta chain was profiled in a study of blood T cell repertoires in COVID-19. Background on the study: Acute-phase and convalescent COVID-19 samples originated in the United States, Italy and Spain. From T cells, B-cell-depleted T cells, or PBMCs came the material, which was cDNA or gDNA.

Per the original methods: It was from reference gene primer amplification that nucleated cell counts were estimated. Profiled with immunoSEQ multiplex PCR; TCRdb holds only in-frame clones, not every one. V, J and clone size derive from that table, while D and trimming were established from the DNA sequence. The sample records under 250,000 clones, approximately 83% being singletons. Germline V CDR1 and CDR2: SGHVS, FQNEAQ. V shed 5 bases, J shed 0 bases, and the junction held 12 bases outside the gene matches. This CDR3 is 17 amino acids long. The J gene is TRBJ1-1, the V gene TRBV7-8, with TRBD1 matching over 7 bases. Input material: peripheral blood. This clonotype was obtained from a man aged 35 to 55 with acute or convalescent COVID-19. The DNA of the CDR3 is TGTGCCAGCAGCGACAGGGCCGGCCCCAAAATGAACACTGAAGCTTTCTTT. The encoded protein is CASSDRAGPKMNTEAFF.